The present TCR beta chain was sequenced within a study of blood T cell repertoires in COVID-19. As for the study in general: Both acute and convalescent COVID-19 samples were obtained from the United States, Italy and Spain. In each case, the material was cDNA or gDNA derived from T cells, B-cell-depleted T cells, or PBMCs.

Authors' data handling: Amplification of reference gene primers was used by the study to estimate nucleated cell counts. Assay: immunoSEQ multiplex PCR; the TCRdb copy retains only in-frame clones and omits some. That table gives V, J and clone size, and the DNA gave D and trimming. The sample comprises more than 250,000 clones, approximately 80% of which are singletons, and around 9.1% rests with the top ten. The CDR3 totals 15 residues. The germline V gene has CDR1 SNHLY and CDR2 FYNNEI. Trimming took 11 bases from V and 0 from J; bases not matched to a gene: 10. This clonotype was obtained from a human donor in a cohort sampled during active COVID-19. Source material: peripheral blood. The rearrangement joins TRBV2 to TRBJ2-1; TRBD1 matches 7 bases. CDR3 DNA sequence: TGTGCCTCCCTCGAGGGGGACAGCTCCTACAATGAGCAGTTCTTC. This codes for CASLEGDSSYNEQFF.